The present TCR beta chain was sequenced within a study of tumor-infiltrating lymphocytes in primary liver carcinoma (dated by TCRdb to about 2017). Broadly, across the study: Of the five patients, three men and two women aged 30 to 69 years, four had hepatocellular carcinoma and one had combined HCC and intrahepatic cholangiocarcinoma. The tumors of the five patients were staged as T1-T3 N0M0, with maximum diameters ranging from 4.2 to 10 cm. Each sample produced roughly 3.5 to 8 million productive TCRbeta reads, and read depth showed no significant difference between tissue types. TCRbeta repertoire sequencing, expression microarrays and whole-exome sequencing were combined in the study across five regions of each liver tumor, with adjacent normal tissue and blood also included. A total of about 35 specimens from 5 patients, comprising around 25 tumor regions, 5 adjacent noncancerous liver tissues and 5 peripheral blood samples, were covered by TCRbeta repertoire sequencing. To link TCRbeta repertoire diversity with the local molecular phenotype, the approximately 25 tumor region samples were profiled using Agilent mRNA microarrays. Reproducibility between technical replicate repertoires was high, with correlation coefficients above 0.95 and mean shared-clone rates about 0.89.

Total RNA and DNA were co-extracted from 20-30 mg of bulk tissue with the AllPrep DNA/RNA mini kit, without cell sorting. Four or five patients with histopathologically diagnosed primary liver carcinoma underwent surgical resection in China between 2015 and 2016. Chronic HBV infection was present in the patients, and the patients were treatment-naive at sampling. Five spatially separated regions were sampled from each tumor: the superior, inferior, left-lateral and right-lateral poles, plus the tumor centre. According to histology, viable tumor cells made up more than 75% of every tumor sample. Pieces of fresh tumor and adjacent tissue were cut in half, with one half kept in RNAlater at -80 degrees C and the other half sent for histology. For CDR1 and CDR2, the germline V gene (reference sequence) lists SGHAT and FQDESV. The CDR3 contains 13 residues, cysteine and phenylalanine counted. This entry keeps only the CDR3 DNA: 39 bases, framed from base 1.

What the work shows at the level of the full study, not this receptor alone: Compared with blood, tumors had a significantly larger share of the repertoire taken up by the top 250 clones (p = 0.039). Since the samples were bulk and unsorted, there was no way to compare CD4+ and CD8+ T cell repertoires. Repertoire overlap was higher between tumor regions (mean around 36%) than tumor-adjacent (around 17%) or tumor-blood (about 14%) pairs, consistent with antigen-driven expansion. With just a few patients in the study, the authors point out that the findings should be validated in a larger study. Only the TCR beta chain was sequenced, so true repertoire diversity is likely underestimated because unpaired alpha chains were not captured. Only roughly 8-25% of top clones appeared in all five regions of a tumor, which suggests that tumor-infiltrating T cells are spatially heterogeneous.

For this clonotype: It has no known antigen specificity. Sequence at one end of the junction differs from germline and may be a read error.

TCRbeta-specific cDNA was reverse-transcribed from 500 ng total RNA using a constant-region primer and ProtoScript II reverse transcriptase. Construction of the TCRbeta libraries relied on three nested rounds of multiplex PCR, following a slightly modified ARM-PCR procedure. Each of the first two PCR rounds ran for nine to ten cycles and used multiplex TRBV1-TRBV30 forward primers together with a Cbeta reverse primer. Sample barcodes and Illumina adapters were attached in a final 25-cycle PCR using Deep VentR polymerase. Before sequencing, amplicons of 200-500 bp were purified from gel using a QIAquick gel extraction kit. An Illumina HiSeq 2500 was used to sequence the TCRbeta amplicons, generating 250-bp paired-end reads. Turning to the authors' computational methods: Quality trimming of reads was performed with Trimmomatic v0.33, and paired reads were merged with FLASH v1.2.11 so that full CDR3 sequences could be recovered. V, D and J germline segments were assigned to the rearranged TCRbeta sequences by MiGEC v1.2.1b. Clonotype statistics and Shannon-Wiener diversity indices were calculated with VDJtools v1.0.0. To reduce sampling bias, subsequent analyses other than the diversity analysis used only the 250 most abundant clonotypes in each sample. Using fastp at Q25 and MiXCR, TCRdb reprocessed the public reads and kept productive beta chains. Every entry covers one CDR3 protein and lists the most common genes and DNA from its rows. These V and J calls originate from TCRdb's pipeline instead of the authors' own analysis. The table for this sample lists approximately 190,000 distinct CDR3 sequences; around 85% of them were counted only once. The top ten constitute 15% to 20% of the sample.

The receptor chain draws on TRBV11-1 and TRBJ2-7, with 7 bases aligning to TRBD1. The sequenced sample consisted of tumor tissue from primary liver carcinoma. This receptor was obtained from a man aged 40-55 years with primary liver carcinoma and hepatitis B virus infection. CDR3 region: CACRGKRTYEQYF. The sequence in DNA is TGTGCCTGCAGGGGGAAGCGAACCTACGAGCAATACTTC.